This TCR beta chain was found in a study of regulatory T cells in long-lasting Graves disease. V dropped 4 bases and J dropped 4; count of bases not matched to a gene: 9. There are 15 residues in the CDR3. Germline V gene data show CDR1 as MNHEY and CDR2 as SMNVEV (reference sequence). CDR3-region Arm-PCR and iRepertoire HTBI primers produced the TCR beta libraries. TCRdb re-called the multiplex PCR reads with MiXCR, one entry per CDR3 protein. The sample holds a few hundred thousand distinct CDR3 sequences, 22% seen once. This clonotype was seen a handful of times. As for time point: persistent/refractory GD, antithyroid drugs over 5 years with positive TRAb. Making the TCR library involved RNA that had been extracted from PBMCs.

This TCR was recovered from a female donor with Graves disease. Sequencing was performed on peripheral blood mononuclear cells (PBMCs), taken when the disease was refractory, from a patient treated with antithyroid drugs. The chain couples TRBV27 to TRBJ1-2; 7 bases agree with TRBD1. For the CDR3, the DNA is TGTGCCAGCAGTTCCAGGACAGGAACAGCCTATGGCTACACCTTC. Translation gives CASSSRTGTAYGYTF.